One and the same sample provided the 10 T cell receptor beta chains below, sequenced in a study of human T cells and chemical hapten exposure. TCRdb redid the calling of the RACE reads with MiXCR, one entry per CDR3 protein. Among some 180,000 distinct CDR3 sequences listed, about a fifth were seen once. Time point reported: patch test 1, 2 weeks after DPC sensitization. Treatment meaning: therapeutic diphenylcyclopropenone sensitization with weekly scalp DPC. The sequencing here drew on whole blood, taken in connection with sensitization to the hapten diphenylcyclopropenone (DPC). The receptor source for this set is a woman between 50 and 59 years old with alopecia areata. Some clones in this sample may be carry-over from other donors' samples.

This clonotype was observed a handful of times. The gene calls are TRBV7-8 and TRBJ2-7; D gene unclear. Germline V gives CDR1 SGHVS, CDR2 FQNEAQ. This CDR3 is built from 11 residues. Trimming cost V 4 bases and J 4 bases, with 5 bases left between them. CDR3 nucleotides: TGTGCCAGCAGCTATAATTACGAGCAGTACTTC. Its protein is CASSYNYEQYF.

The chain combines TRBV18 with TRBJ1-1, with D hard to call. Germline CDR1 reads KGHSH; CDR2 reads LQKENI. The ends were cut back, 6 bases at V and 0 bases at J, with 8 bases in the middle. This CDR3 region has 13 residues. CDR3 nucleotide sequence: TGTGCCAGCTCGACGGAGATGAACACTGAAGCTTTCTTT. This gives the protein CASSTEMNTEAFF.

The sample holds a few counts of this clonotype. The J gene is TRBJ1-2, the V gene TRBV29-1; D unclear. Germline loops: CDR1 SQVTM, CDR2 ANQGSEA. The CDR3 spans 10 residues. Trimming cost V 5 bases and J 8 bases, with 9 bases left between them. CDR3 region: CSVYIDGYTF. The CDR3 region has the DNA TGCAGCGTTTATATAGACGGCTACACCTTC.

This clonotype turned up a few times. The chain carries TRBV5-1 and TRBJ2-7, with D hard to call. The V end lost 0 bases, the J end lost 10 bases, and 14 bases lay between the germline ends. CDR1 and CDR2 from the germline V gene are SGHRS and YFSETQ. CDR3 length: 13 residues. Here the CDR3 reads CASSLDGSVQQYF. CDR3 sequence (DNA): TGCGCCAGCAGCTTGGATGGGTCAGTGCAACAGTACTTC.

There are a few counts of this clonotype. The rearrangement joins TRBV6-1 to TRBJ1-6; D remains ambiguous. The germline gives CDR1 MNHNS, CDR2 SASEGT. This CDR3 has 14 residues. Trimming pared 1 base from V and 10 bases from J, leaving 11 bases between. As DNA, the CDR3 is TGTGCCAGCAGTGAAGGTTTCGGGCTCTCACCCCTCCACTTT. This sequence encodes CASSEGFGLSPLHF.

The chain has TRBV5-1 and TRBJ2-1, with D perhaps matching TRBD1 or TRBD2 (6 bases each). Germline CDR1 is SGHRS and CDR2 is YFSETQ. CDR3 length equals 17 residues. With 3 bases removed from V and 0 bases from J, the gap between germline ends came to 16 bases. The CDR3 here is CASSSAGGGASYNEQFF. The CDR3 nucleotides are TGCGCCAGCAGCTCGGCCGGGGGCGGGGCCTCCTACAATGAGCAGTTCTTC.

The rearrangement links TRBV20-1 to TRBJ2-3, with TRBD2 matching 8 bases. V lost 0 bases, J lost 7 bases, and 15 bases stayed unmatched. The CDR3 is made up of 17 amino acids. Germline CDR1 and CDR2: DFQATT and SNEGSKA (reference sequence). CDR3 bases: TGCAGTGCTAGAGATCCGGGGACTAGTATTCTGAAGCATACGCAGTATTTT. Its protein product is CSARDPGTSILKHTQYF.

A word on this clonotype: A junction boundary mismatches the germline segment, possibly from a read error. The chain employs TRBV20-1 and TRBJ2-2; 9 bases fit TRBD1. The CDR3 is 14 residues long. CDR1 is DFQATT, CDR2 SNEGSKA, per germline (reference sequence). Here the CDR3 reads CSATPDRGGGELLF. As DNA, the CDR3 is TGCAGTGCTACCCCCGACAGGGGGGGCGGGGAGCTGTTGTTT.

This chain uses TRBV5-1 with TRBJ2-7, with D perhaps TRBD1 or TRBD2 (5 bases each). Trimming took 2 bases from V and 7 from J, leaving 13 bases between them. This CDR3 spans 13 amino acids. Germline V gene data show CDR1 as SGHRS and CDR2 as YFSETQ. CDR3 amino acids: CASSFGGEREQYF. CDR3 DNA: TGCGCCAGCAGCTTTGGGGGAGAGAGGGAGCAGTACTTC.

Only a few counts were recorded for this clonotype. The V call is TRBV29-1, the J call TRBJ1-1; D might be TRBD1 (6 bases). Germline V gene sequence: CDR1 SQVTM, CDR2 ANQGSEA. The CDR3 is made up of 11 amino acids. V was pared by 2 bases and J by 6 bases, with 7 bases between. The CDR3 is CSVERGAEAFF. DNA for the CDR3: TGCAGCGTTGAAAGGGGGGCTGAAGCTTTCTTT.